This T cell receptor beta chain comes out of a study of T cell repertoires in cytomegalovirus infection. Study summary: CMV epitopes used comprised recently identified HLA-C-restricted ones and well-studied HLA-B-restricted ones. Public TCR beta signature analysis indicated the presence of both CMV infection and matching HLA type.

Regarding this clonotype: No antigen is known for it.

Germline V gene sequence: CDR1 MNHEY, CDR2 SVGEGT. This CDR3 has 16 amino acids. Trimming removed 2 bases from V and 3 bases from J, with 16 bases in between. One entry per CDR3 protein results from TCRdb running MiXCR on the reads. The sample comprises around 710,000 distinct CDR3 sequences, roughly 29% of which are singletons, and about 12% rests with the top ten. Findings and caveats of the study: HLA-C-restricted TCR beta clonotypes specific for CMV led the ex vivo response.

The origin of this receptor is a human donor in good health (CMV status not recorded). Some clones in this sample may be carry-over from other donors' samples. This chain connects TRBV6-2 or TRBV6-3 to TRBJ1-1, with a tentative D call TRBD1 (6 bases). This specimen consisted of cultured CD8+ T cells from PBMCs, obtained from culture after CMV antigen stimulation. Here the CDR3 reads CASSYPPTGKYTEAFF. The CDR3 nucleotides are TGTGCCAGCAGTTACCCACCGACAGGAAAATACACTGAAGCTTTCTTT.